The clone carrying this TCR beta chain was counted between two and nine times. Antigen specificity is unknown. A single record per CDR3 protein comes from TCRdb applying MiXCR to the 5' RACE reads. The sample lists 300,000 to 350,000 distinct CDR3 sequences; roughly 4% were seen once. With 5 bases removed from V and 4 bases from J, the gap between germline ends came to 12 bases. The CDR3 consists of 13 residues. The sample comes from a study of T cells after yellow fever vaccination. Overall study results and limits: Secondary responses were weaker yet peaked faster, day 5 versus 15.

The V and J genes are TRBV12-3 or TRBV12-4 and TRBJ2-7; D is undetermined. Sequencing was performed on PBMCs, taken 5 days after the yellow fever booster vaccination. This TCR came from a man between 18 and 29 years old who received the YFV17D yellow fever vaccine. CDR3 nucleotides: TGTGCCAGCAGTCCGTCAACAGAGTACGAGCAGTACTTC. The encoded protein is CASSPSTEYEQYF.